Listed below are T cell receptor beta chains from one sample, sequenced in a study of blood T cell repertoires in COVID-19. The repertoire was sequenced with immunoSEQ multiplex PCR; TCRdb's copy has only in-frame clones and lacks some. The sample carries about 130,000 clones, around 82% recorded once. Sequencing was performed on peripheral blood. These receptors all come from a woman aged 25 to 39 who had recovered from COVID-19. Both conserved end residues are part of each CDR3. The order of the fields is D gene, J gene, V gene, clone size, CDR3 protein, CDR3 DNA. D genes are given only for firm matches. Size is omitted from some rows. Given values are once, few, many or a class for expanded clones.

- | TRBJ2-7 | TRBV11-2 | - | CASSGGAKAYEQYF | TGTGCCAGCAGCGGGGGGGCGAAGGCCTACGAGCAGTACTTC
- | TRBJ1-1 | TRBV10-3 | few | CAISESADLNTEAFF | TGTGCCATCAGTGAGTCGGCAGACTTGAACACTGAAGCTTTCTTT
- | TRBJ2-2 | TRBV30 | - | CAWSVLVNTGELFF | TGTGCCTGGAGTGTACTGGTTAACACCGGGGAGCTGTTTTTT
- | TRBJ1-1 | TRBV29-1 | - | CSVTPSSTEAFF | TGCAGCGTCACCCCCTCCAGCACTGAAGCTTTCTTT
TRBD2 | TRBJ2-1 | TRBV3-1/TRBV3-2 | few | CASSLNIAGVLLNEQFF | TGTGCCAGCAGCCTCAACATAGCGGGAGTTCTGTTAAATGAGCAGTTCTTC
- | TRBJ1-1 | TRBV12-3/TRBV12-4 | - | CASSPGRIEAFF | TGTGCCAGCAGTCCAGGCCGTATTGAAGCTTTCTTT
TRBD1 | TRBJ1-5 | TRBV6-2/TRBV6-3 | - | CASSTGQAVSNQPQHF | TGTGCCAGCAGCACCGGACAGGCGGTTAGCAATCAGCCCCAGCATTTT
- | TRBJ2-3 | TRBV6-2/TRBV6-3 | - | CASSYHTGVDTQYF | TGTGCCAGCAGTTATCATACAGGCGTAGATACGCAGTATTTT
- | TRBJ2-4 | TRBV7-9 | - | CASSSMDQDIQYF | TGTGCCAGCAGCTCTATGGATCAGGACATTCAGTACTTC
- | TRBJ1-4 | TRBV5-8 | - | CASSSAGLEEKLFF | TGTGCCAGCAGCTCGGCGGGCCTCGAGGAAAAACTGTTTTTT
- | TRBJ2-3 | TRBV28 | - | CASKGGTDTQYF | TGTGCCAGCAAGGGGGGCACAGATACGCAGTATTTT
- | TRBJ2-3 | TRBV4-2 | once | CASSQDWGDTDTQYF | TGTGCCAGCAGCCAAGATTGGGGGGACACAGATACGCAGTATTTT
- | TRBJ1-5 | TRBV19 | - | CASTENHPNQPQHF | TGTGCCAGTACGGAGAACCACCCCAATCAGCCCCAGCATTTT
TRBD2 | TRBJ2-3 | TRBV5-1 | - | CASSRGVAGVIDTQYF | TGCGCCAGCAGCCGGGGGGTAGCGGGAGTAATAGATACGCAGTATTTT
- | TRBJ2-7 | TRBV4-1 | - | CASSQDPNSYEQYF | TGCGCCAGCAGCCAAGATCCAAACTCCTACGAGCAGTACTTC
- | TRBJ1-1 | TRBV6-5 | - | CASNQGAAHQSEAFF | TGTGCCAGCAATCAAGGGGCAGCTCACCAAAGTGAAGCTTTCTTT
- | TRBJ2-5 | TRBV4-1 | - | CASSQEGTPQETQYF | TGCGCCAGCAGCCAAGAAGGGACACCCCAAGAGACCCAGTACTTC
- | TRBJ2-7 | TRBV27 | - | CASSLAGGSNEQYF | TGTGCCAGCAGTTTGGCTGGGGGCTCGAACGAGCAGTACTTC
TRBD1 | TRBJ1-2 | TRBV7-6 | - | CASSLEWDSNYGYTF | TGTGCCAGCAGCTTAGAATGGGACAGCAACTATGGCTACACCTTC
TRBD2 | TRBJ2-1 | TRBV19 | - | CASSPRLADIYNEQFF | TGTGCCAGTAGCCCCCGACTAGCGGATATCTACAATGAGCAGTTCTTC
- | TRBJ1-2 | TRBV7-9 | - | CASSLLEQGGYGYTF | TGTGCCAGCAGCTTATTGGAGCAGGGAGGCTATGGCTACACCTTC
- | TRBJ1-1 | TRBV5-4 | - | CASSLRGTEAFF | TGTGCCAGCAGCTTGAGGGGGACTGAAGCTTTCTTT
- | TRBJ2-3 | TRBV7-3 | - | CASSPLGGGVDTQYF | TGTGCCAGCAGCCCTCTGGGCGGGGGCGTTGATACGCAGTATTTT
- | TRBJ2-1 | TRBV5-4 | - | CASSLDPLYNEQFF | TGTGCCAGCAGCTTGGATCCTCTCTACAATGAGCAGTTCTTC
TRBD2 | TRBJ2-3 | TRBV3-1/TRBV3-2 | - | CASSQEVASGVAF | TGTGCCAGCAGCCAAGAAGTGGCTAGCGGGGTGGCGTTT
TRBD2 | TRBJ2-7 | TRBV5-4 | - | CASSWTLGLAGPTTIEQYF | TGTGCCAGCAGCTGGACGTTGGGACTAGCGGGACCAACGACTATCGAGCAGTACTTC
- | TRBJ1-1 | TRBV10-3 | - | CAISESDRPNTEAFF | TGTGCCATCAGTGAGTCGGACAGACCGAACACTGAAGCTTTCTTT
TRBD1 | TRBJ1-1 | TRBV5-1 | - | CASSLQGASTEAFF | TGCGCCAGCTCTTTACAGGGGGCGAGCACTGAAGCTTTCTTT
TRBD1 | TRBJ1-6 | TRBV3-1/TRBV3-2 | - | CASSQRRDRGNSPLHF | TGTGCCAGCAGCCAAAGACGGGACAGGGGAAATTCACCCCTCCACTTT
- | TRBJ1-2 | TRBV9 | - | CASSGNRVVDGYTF | TGTGCCAGCAGCGGAAACAGGGTGGTGGATGGCTACACCTTC
- | TRBJ1-2 | TRBV29-1 | - | CSVDAVSKSGYTF | TGCAGCGTTGATGCTGTCTCTAAATCCGGCTACACCTTC
- | TRBJ2-3 | TRBV21-1 | - | CASSTGPRGDRTTDTQYF | TGTGCCAGCAGCACAGGACCTAGGGGGGACAGGACCACAGATACGCAGTATTTT
TRBD1 | TRBJ2-2 | TRBV5-6 | - | CASSSWTGPPGELFF | TGTGCCAGCAGTTCCTGGACAGGGCCACCCGGGGAGCTGTTTTTT
- | TRBJ1-1 | TRBV28 | once | CASSLVTANTEAFF | TGTGCCAGCAGTTTGGTAACAGCGAACACTGAAGCTTTCTTT
TRBD1 | TRBJ1-2 | TRBV10-2 | once | CASSEFRDRSYGYTF | TGCGCCAGCAGTGAGTTTAGGGACAGATCCTATGGCTACACCTTC
TRBD2 | TRBJ2-1 | TRBV15 | - | CATSTPVAGDNEQFF | TGTGCCACCAGTACCCCTGTAGCGGGAGACAATGAGCAGTTCTTC
- | TRBJ1-1 | TRBV2 | - | CASSGTHRTEAFF | TGTGCCAGCAGTGGGACTCATCGTACTGAAGCTTTCTTT
TRBD2 | TRBJ2-7 | TRBV3-1/TRBV3-2 | - | CASSPRGPIAGEAEQYF | TGTGCCAGCAGCCCCCGTGGACCCATAGCGGGGGAGGCCGAGCAGTACTTC
TRBD1 | TRBJ1-2 | TRBV29-1 | - | CSGRQGNYGYTF | TGCAGCGGTCGACAGGGTAACTATGGCTACACCTTC
TRBD1 | TRBJ1-5 | TRBV6-5 | - | CASRRQGIEPQHF | TGTGCCAGCAGGAGACAGGGAATAGAGCCCCAGCATTTT
- | TRBJ2-1 | TRBV20-1 | - | CSASHNNEQFF | TGCAGTGCTAGTCACAACAATGAGCAGTTCTTC
- | TRBJ2-2 | TRBV27 | - | CASRPLATLHTGELFF | TGTGCCAGCAGGCCGCTAGCGACACTACACACCGGGGAGCTGTTTTTT
TRBD1 | TRBJ1-1 | TRBV9 | many | CASSPMTGRTEAFF | TGTGCCAGCAGCCCTATGACAGGGCGAACTGAAGCTTTCTTT
TRBD1 | TRBJ1-2 | TRBV5-1 | few | CASSPGQGRGGYTF | TGCGCCAGCAGCCCGGGACAGGGACGAGGCGGCTACACCTTC
- | TRBJ2-7 | TRBV5-6 | once | CASGAREGVDEQYF | TGTGCCAGCGGGGCTAGGGAGGGGGTGGACGAGCAGTACTTC
- | TRBJ1-4 | TRBV5-5 | - | CASSSAAGWTNEKLFF | TGTGCCAGCAGCTCGGCCGCAGGGTGGACTAATGAAAAACTGTTTTTT
TRBD1 | TRBJ1-2 | TRBV29-1 | - | CSVEERTGGHGYTF | TGCAGCGTTGAAGAACGGACAGGGGGACATGGCTACACCTTC